This passage covers 6 T cell receptor beta chains from one sample sequenced in a study of T cell responses to AZD1222 COVID-19 vaccine (dated by TCRdb to the early 2020s). The library was obtained by the immunoSEQ multiplex PCR assay. TCRdb retrieved this table from immuneACCESS and kept in-frame rearrangements only. Not all clones are present; in checked studies, unresolved V genes account for under half, and no reason is known for the remainder. The sample contains around 130,000 clones, 80% to 90% of them found a single time. In total, the top ten clones hold almost 9.5% of the sample. The time point label here, explained by the study, means: baseline before first vaccination. Sequences were derived from peripheral blood, sampled on day 0 of AZD1222 vaccination. These receptor sequences come from an adult in good health.

The J gene is TRBJ1-2, the V gene TRBV19; weak D call: TRBD1 (5 bases). This CDR3 region has 14 residues. Germline V gene sequence: CDR1 LNHDA, CDR2 SQIVND (reference sequence). Trimming left V 5 bases short and J 4 bases short, with 14 bases between. CDR3 nucleotides: TGTGCCAGTAGTTCCGGTGACAGTCTCTATGGCTACACCTTC. This gives the protein CASSSGDSLYGYTF.

The V call is TRBV3-1 (or the pseudogene TRBV3-2), the J call TRBJ2-1; TRBD2 agrees at 7 bases. Germline values: CDR1 LGHDT, CDR2 YNNKEL (reference sequence). The CDR3 contains 15 residues. J lost 4 bases, V lost 8 bases, and 11 bases had no gene match. The CDR3 spells CASVLSGGQYNEQFF. CDR3 coding DNA: TGTGCCAGCGTCCTTTCGGGGGGTCAGTACAATGAGCAGTTCTTC.

The chain joins TRBV7-9 to TRBJ2-7, with 11 bases lining up with TRBD2. CDR1 and CDR2 from the germline V gene are SEHNR and FQNEAQ (reference sequence). J gave up 2 bases and V 3 bases, and 9 bases lay outside the gene matches. This CDR3 is built from 17 residues. CDR3 in DNA: TGTGCCAGCAGCTTCGAACTAGCGGGAGCCTTAACCTACGAGCAGTACTTC. The encoded protein is CASSFELAGALTYEQYF.

The chain combines TRBV6-5 with TRBJ2-7; D is undetermined. The CDR3 loop spans 14 amino acids. Germline V gene sequence: CDR1 MNHEY, CDR2 SVGAGI. V was shortened by 5 bases and J by 3 bases, with 14 bases between the two germline ends. The CDR3 DNA reads as TGTGCCAGCAGTCAGTATTTGGGCTACTACGAGCAGTACTTC. Its translation is CASSQYLGYYEQYF.

The CDR3 loop is CASSIDNTAQQFF. CDR3 nucleotide sequence: TGTGCCAGCAGTATAGACAACACAGCGCAGCAGTTCTTC. The gene calls are TRBV7-9 and TRBJ2-1; the D is unclear. Germline assignment: CDR1 SEHNR and CDR2 FQNEAQ (reference sequence). The CDR3 loop spans 13 amino acids. Trimming removed 6 bases at V and 11 bases at J, with 17 bases between.

The chain joins TRBV28 to TRBJ1-2; D might be TRBD1 (6 bases). The CDR3 is 13 residues long. Deletions cut 6 bases from V and 8 bases from J, with 16 bases between. The germline V gene encodes CDR1 MDHEN and CDR2 SYDVKM. The CDR3: CASRGTSFLGYTF. The CDR3 DNA sequence: TGTGCCAGCAGGGGGACATCATTCTTGGGCTACACCTTC.